The source of this T cell receptor beta chain is a study of glioma-infiltrating T cells after dendritic cell vaccination (dated by TCRdb to the mid-2010s). Regarding the complete study: The cohort included roughly 15 glioblastoma patients drawn from Phase I and II dendritic cell vaccination trials, of whom 9 were newly diagnosed and 6 had recurrent disease. Between 2003 and 2012, patients were given autologous tumor lysate-pulsed dendritic cell vaccination. To make the vaccine, monocyte-derived dendritic cells were cultured for 7 to 8 days with IL-4 and GM-CSF and then pulsed overnight with autologous tumor lysate. Each patient got three intradermal injections of the dendritic cell vaccine, spaced at biweekly intervals, in the arm below the axilla. Tumor-infiltrating lymphocyte content was quantified and tumor and blood repertoires were compared in dendritic cell-vaccinated glioblastoma patients by deep sequencing of TCR beta CDR3 regions. TCR sequencing metrics, including TIL content and tumor-blood repertoire overlap, were correlated with survival after dendritic cell vaccination. Study-level results and caveats: After dendritic cell vaccination, a higher estimated pretreatment TIL content predicted longer time to progression and overall survival. No direct relationship between TCR clonality and survival was found, suggesting that a diverse polyclonal response may matter. The cohort was small and heterogeneous, only a few patients had full blood and tumor sets, and even fewer had initial-recurrent tumor pairs. The three-group TCR overlap response model was characterized as speculative, and prospective validation of the model was stated to be required.

With regard to this clone: It lacks a known antigen. The record has no base qualities; no much larger clone is one base away.

The time point label here, explained by the study, means: after dendritic cell vaccination, including at tumor progression/relapse. Patients were selected on the basis of adequate residual fresh-frozen tumor tissue and more than two years of available survival data. An isocitrate dehydrogenase mutation was not carried by any of the glioblastoma patients, although molecular status was otherwise variable. PBMC collection took place before vaccination, two weeks after the third vaccination, and at tumor progression if progression occurred. Genomic DNA was extracted with the Qiagen DNeasy Blood extraction Kit. From V the trimming removes 3 bases and from J it removes 3 bases, while the gene matches leave 5 bases of the junction unaccounted for. CDR1 and CDR2 (SGHDT, YYEEEE) derive from the germline V gene. From the cysteine through the phenylalanine, the CDR3 covers 14 amino acids. Kept here is only the CDR3 DNA, which spans 42 bases and is read in frame from base 1.

TCRB CDR3 regions were amplified from around 1.9 ug genomic DNA, or all available DNA if less, using the immunoSEQ assay. Multiplex PCR used 60 forward primers for TCR V beta segments and 13 reverse primers for J beta segments. To estimate the number of reads per starting template, synthetic control templates were added to each sample at limiting dilution. The Illumina HiSeq System generated sequencing reads of 87 bp. The authors' analysis ran thus. PCR and sequencing errors were removed by a nearest neighbor algorithm that merged closely related sequences. TCR overlap was defined as the percentage of unique tumor TCR beta sequences that were also found in the peripheral blood of the same patient. TCRdb took over this immuneACCESS table, retaining in-frame rearrangements with V and J assigned. Such tables are incomplete; in checked studies, under half of the missing clones stem from an unresolved V gene, and the remainder is unexplained. V, J and clone size were drawn from that table, and D and trimming were deduced from the DNA. The sample table records 100,000 or so clones; almost 90% of these occur just once. Over 2.5% of the sample belongs to the ten largest clones.

Source: blood, taken after dendritic cell vaccination. The receptor was derived from a human donor with glioblastoma. The chain is made from TRBV5-6 and TRBJ1-2; TRBD1 agrees with 7 junctional bases. The bases read TGTGCCAGCAGCTCTGGGACAGACGACTATGGCTACACCTTC. Its protein reads: CASSSGTDDYGYTF.